The 31 T cell receptor beta chains given below trace back to one sample, sequenced in a study of T cells in Graves' hyperthyroidism and ophthalmopathy. The investigators amplified TCR beta CDR3 regions from RNA transcripts. The HTBI primer set was used in a first-round RT-PCR of the TCR CDR3. TCRdb analysed the multiplex PCR reads with MiXCR anew, one entry per CDR3 protein. Here the sample spans over 500,000 distinct CDR3 sequences, approximately 17% being singletons. Material for sequencing was blood. These receptors all come from a woman aged 18-29 years with Graves' ophthalmopathy.

The table lists this clonotype with many counts. V is TRBV7-2 and J is TRBJ2-7, with D perhaps TRBD1 or TRBD2 (5 bases each). Germline V gene data show CDR1 as SGHTA and CDR2 as FQGNSA. V lost 5 bases and J lost 5, with 16 bases in between. The CDR3 consists of 14 residues. The CDR3 spells CASSPGPRRDEQYF. DNA of the CDR3: TGTGCCAGCAGCCCGGGGCCCCGACGGGACGAGCAGTACTTC.

On this clonotype itself: The junction does not match germline at one end; this may be a read error. The CDR3 nucleotides read TGCAGTGCTAGAATAGCAGGGGGCTACGAGCGGTACTTC. Translation: CSARIAGGYERYF. The chain is built from TRBV20-1 and TRBJ2-7; 8 bases fit TRBD1. The CDR3 sequence is 13 residues long. Germline V gives CDR1 DFQATT, CDR2 SNEGSKA (reference sequence).

The table lists this clonotype with a few counts. V is TRBV10-3 and J is TRBJ1-3; D may be TRBD1 (5 bases). Trimming took off 11 bases at V and 2 bases at J, with 10 bases between the two ends. Germline-derived CDR1 and CDR2 are ENHRY and SYGVKD. The CDR3 runs 12 residues. CDR3 nucleotide sequence: TGTGCCGCGTCAGGGACTGGAAACACCATATATTTT. It encodes CAASGTGNTIYF.

This clonotype was detected many times. V gene TRBV5-1 combines with J gene TRBJ1-1; the match to TRBD1 covers 8 bases. Germline trimming cut 4 bases from V and 7 bases from J; bases unmatched to any gene: 12. CDR1 is SGHRS, CDR2 YFSETQ, per germline. The CDR3 totals 15 residues. The CDR3 bases are TGCGCCAGCAGCCGGGGGGCAGGGGGCCCGATTGAAGCTTTCTTT. Protein: CASSRGAGGPIEAFF.

The chain carries TRBV29-1 and TRBJ2-7; maybe TRBD2 (6 bases). This CDR3 has 13 residues. The V end lost 3 bases, the J end lost 3 bases, and 12 bases lay between the germline ends. The germline V gene has CDR1 SQVTM and CDR2 ANQGSEA. The chain's CDR3 is CSVEGGTLYEQYF. The CDR3 region has the DNA TGCAGCGTTGAGGGGGGAACCCTCTACGAGCAGTACTTC.

This clonotype showed up many times. This chain connects TRBV20-1 to TRBJ1-1; TRBD1 aligns across 7 bases. The germline V gene encodes CDR1 DFQATT and CDR2 SNEGSKA (reference sequence). Trimming cost V 0 bases and J 3 bases; bases outside gene matches: 7. The CDR3 sequence is 15 residues long. The CDR3 protein is CSARDQGGADTEAFF. CDR3 sequence (DNA): TGCAGTGCTAGAGATCAAGGGGGCGCGGACACTGAAGCTTTCTTT.

The chain carries TRBV4-3 and TRBJ2-7; a possible D gene is TRBD2 (5 bases). V lost 1 base, J lost 1 base, and 14 bases lay in between. Germline V CDR1 and CDR2: LGHNA, YSLEER. The CDR3 runs to 16 residues. Here the CDR3 reads CASSQGSGKASYEQYF. The CDR3 region has the DNA TGCGCCAGCAGCCAAGGTTCGGGGAAGGCGTCCTACGAGCAGTACTTC.

The gene calls are TRBV27 and TRBJ2-1; the D gene is possibly TRBD2 (6 bases). Per germline, CDR1 MNHEY and CDR2 SMNVEV (reference sequence). Trimming pared 4 bases from V and 2 bases from J, leaving 12 bases between. The CDR3 extends over 15 amino acids. CDR3 DNA sequence: TGTGCCAGCAGTTCCCCGGGGGTCGCCTACAATGAGCAGTTCTTC. The encoded protein is CASSSPGVAYNEQFF.

V gene TRBV5-5 combines with J gene TRBJ2-7, with 9 bases fitting TRBD1. Per the germline V gene, CDR1 is SGHKS and CDR2 is YYEKEE (reference sequence). The CDR3 is made up of 15 amino acids. V lost 0 bases to trimming and J lost 5 bases; unmatched junction nucleotides: 6. The CDR3 here is CASSLVGQGFHEQYF. The CDR3 nucleotides read TGTGCCAGCAGCTTGGTGGGACAGGGTTTCCACGAGCAGTACTTC.

A note on this clonotype: A read error may be the cause here, since a much bigger clone is one base away. The V call is TRBV12-3 or TRBV12-4, the J call TRBJ1-6; perhaps TRBD1 as D (6 bases). CDR3 size: 15 residues. Trimming took off 3 bases at V and 10 bases at J, with 16 bases between the two ends. CDR3 residues: CASSFGGPIVSPLHF. The CDR3 region has the DNA TGTGCCAGCAGTTTTGGGGGCCCGATCGTCTCACCCCTCCACTTT.

This clonotype was counted many times. The V and J genes are TRBV10-2 and TRBJ2-7; 7 nucleotides agree with TRBD2. V lost 6 bases to trimming and J lost 2 bases; unmatched junction nucleotides: 4. The germline CDR1 and CDR2 sequences are WSHSY and SAAADI. The CDR3 is made up of 13 amino acids. CDR3 sequence (DNA): TGCGCCAGCAGCCTAGCGGACCCCTACGAGCAGTACTTC. Protein product: CASSLADPYEQYF.

This clonotype came up many times. Here the CDR3 reads CASSISGANVLTF. The CDR3 region has the DNA TGTGCCAGTAGCATCTCTGGGGCCAACGTCCTGACTTTC. The gene calls are TRBV6-4 and TRBJ2-6; D is uncertain. This CDR3 comprises 13 residues. The germline V and J ends were trimmed by 9 bases and 0 bases, with 6 bases remaining between them. CDR1 is MRHNA and CDR2 is SNTAGT in the germline V gene.

This clonotype was recorded at least ten times. V and J are TRBV18 and TRBJ1-1; D unresolved. Germline CDR1 is KGHSH and CDR2 is LQKENI. The CDR3 spans 13 residues. Trimming removed 2 bases from V and 11 bases from J, with 15 bases in between. The CDR3 here is CASSPNRPLVAFF. The DNA of the CDR3 is TGTGCCAGCTCACCAAACAGACCCTTAGTGGCTTTCTTT.

This clonotype was observed at least ten times. V and J are TRBV6-5 and TRBJ2-7; 8 bases agree with TRBD2. The CDR3 totals 14 residues. Losses at the gene ends were 2 bases for V and 3 bases for J; bases not matched to a gene: 3. CDR1 is MNHEY, CDR2 SVGAGI, per germline. CDR3 bases: TGTGCCAGCAGTTACGGAGCGGGGGACTACGAGCAGTACTTC. It specifies CASSYGAGDYEQYF.

There are a few counts of this clonotype. The gene calls are TRBV6-1 and TRBJ1-3; D is undetermined. V was pared by 0 bases and J by 4 bases, with 10 bases between. From germline, CDR1 is MNHNS and CDR2 SASEGT. The CDR3 sequence is 15 residues long. CDR3 nucleotide sequence: TGTGCCAGCAGTGAAGCGCTTACACTAGGAAACACCATATATTTT. It specifies CASSEALTLGNTIYF.

This clonotype appeared many times. V and J are TRBV7-9 and TRBJ1-5; possibly TRBD1 for D (5 bases). This CDR3 comprises 18 residues. Trimming removed 1 base at V and 0 bases at J, with 16 bases between. Germline CDR1 reads SEHNR; CDR2 reads FQNEAQ (reference sequence). The CDR3: CASSLVKGRDYSNQPQHF. CDR3 sequence (DNA): TGTGCCAGCAGCTTAGTCAAGGGACGGGATTATAGCAATCAGCCCCAGCATTTT.

This clonotype showed up many times. The CDR3 sequence: CSANADRKYNEQFF. CDR3 sequence (DNA): TGCAGTGCTAATGCGGACAGGAAGTACAATGAGCAGTTCTTC. This chain joins TRBV20-1 and TRBJ2-1, with 7 bases fitting TRBD1. The V segment lost 4 bases and the J segment 4 bases; nucleotides outside the gene matches: 7. The CDR3 loop spans 14 amino acids. CDR1 is DFQATT, CDR2 SNEGSKA, per germline (reference sequence).

This clonotype was recorded a few times. V is TRBV9 and J is TRBJ1-1; no firm D call. The V end lost 0 bases, the J end lost 6 bases, and 15 bases lay between the germline ends. The CDR3 spans 15 residues. The germline V gene has CDR1 SGDLS and CDR2 YYNGEE. CDR3 in DNA: TGTGCCAGCAGCGTAGATGGGAGAGGGAGGGCTGAAGCTTTCTTT. Translated: CASSVDGRGRAEAFF. Together with reference TRBV9 and TRBJ1-1, the CDR3 gives the full variable domain: DSGVTQTPKHLITATGQRVTLRCSPRSGDLSVYWYQQSLDQGLQFLIQYYNGEERAKGNILERFSAQQFPDLHSELNLSSLELGDSALYFCASSVDGRGRAEAFFGQGTRLTVV.

This clonotype came up many times. This chain joins TRBV20-1 and TRBJ2-1, with 7 bases fitting TRBD2. The V and J ends lost 4 bases and 2 bases, in that order; junction bases with no gene match: 5. This CDR3 contains 14 residues. Germline V gene sequence: CDR1 DFQATT, CDR2 SNEGSKA (reference sequence). The CDR3 region has the DNA TGCAGTGCTATACGGGCGGGAGCCTACAATGAGCAGTTCTTC. This gives the protein CSAIRAGAYNEQFF.

This chain joins TRBV18 and TRBJ1-1; TRBD1 matches at 7 bases. Germline V gives CDR1 KGHSH, CDR2 LQKENI. The CDR3 totals 16 residues. V lost 3 bases, J lost 4 bases, and 11 bases stayed unmatched. The CDR3, as DNA: TGTGCCAGCTCACCCCCGCGCGACAGGGTTCCCACTGAAGCTTTCTTT. Protein product: CASSPPRDRVPTEAFF.

This clonotype has just a few counts. The chain combines TRBV11-2 with TRBJ2-2; D might be TRBD1 (6 bases). This CDR3 spans 14 amino acids. The V and J ends lost 8 bases and 4 bases respectively, with 14 bases between them. CDR1 and CDR2 from the germline V gene are SGHAT and FQNNGV. CDR3 nucleotide sequence: TGTGCCAGCTCCGAGGGGGTGAGCACCGGGGAGCTGTTTTTT. It encodes CASSEGVSTGELFF.

Concerning this clonotype itself: It may be a read error: a sequence one base away is much more abundant. J is TRBJ1-5 and V is TRBV12-3 or TRBV12-4; possible D gene TRBD1, 6 bases. With 5 bases removed from V and 6 bases from J, the gap between germline ends came to 14 bases. The CDR3 has 14 residues. The CDR3 DNA sequence: TGTGCCAGCAGTCAAACAGGGTCGTCTCAGCCCCAGCATTTT. Its translation: CASSQTGSSQPQHF.

V usage is TRBV19 and J usage is TRBJ1-5; D perhaps matches TRBD1 (5 bases). CDR3 length: 15 amino acids. The V end lost 0 bases, the J end lost 4 bases, and 10 bases lay between the germline ends. Germline CDR1 and CDR2: LNHDA and SQIVND (reference sequence). The CDR3 sequence: CASSIEGTSNQPQHF. CDR3 DNA: TGTGCCAGTAGTATAGAGGGGACCTCGAATCAGCCCCAGCATTTT.

This clonotype showed up many times. The rearrangement joins TRBV6-2 or TRBV6-3 to TRBJ1-5; TRBD1 agrees at 9 bases. The CDR3 covers 17 residues. Germline CDR1 and CDR2: MNHEY and SVGEGT. The V segment lost 5 bases and the J segment 6 bases; nucleotides outside the gene matches: 14. The CDR3, as DNA: TGTGCCAGCAGTCAACTGTGGGGCACAGGGGGCATTCAGCCCCAGCATTTT. Encoded protein: CASSQLWGTGGIQPQHF.

The chain is built from TRBV4-3 and TRBJ1-5, with D uncertain. Germline V gene sequence: CDR1 LGHNA, CDR2 YSLEER. V lost 2 bases and J lost 0, with 5 bases in between. The CDR3 sequence is 14 residues long. CDR3 DNA sequence: TGCGCCAGCAGCCAAACTTATAGCAATCAGCCCCAGCATTTT. It yields the protein CASSQTYSNQPQHF.

The chain is built from TRBV6-1 and TRBJ2-7; 14 bases line up with TRBD2. CDR1 is MNHNS and CDR2 is SASEGT in the germline V gene. The CDR3 loop spans 14 amino acids. V gave up 9 bases and J gave up 2 bases; unmatched junction bases: 3. The CDR3 bases are TGTGCCAGTACGACTAGCGGGAGGGCCTACGAGCAGTACTTC. This translates into CASTTSGRAYEQYF.

The table lists this clonotype with a few counts. The V gene is TRBV5-1, the J gene TRBJ2-2; tentatively, D is TRBD1 or TRBD2 (5 bases each). The CDR3 contains 13 residues. The germline CDR1 and CDR2 sequences are SGHRS and YFSETQ. Trimming took 5 bases from V and 4 from J, leaving 9 bases between them. For the CDR3, the DNA is TGCGCCAGCAGAATGGGGGTCACCGGGGAGCTGTTTTTT. It specifies CASRMGVTGELFF.

The chain recombines TRBV7-9 with TRBJ1-1; 9 bases agree with TRBD1. The V segment lost 5 bases and the J segment 4 bases; nucleotides outside the gene matches: 5. The CDR3 is 14 residues long. CDR1 is SEHNR, CDR2 FQNEAQ, per germline (reference sequence). The CDR3 region is CASSHWGQGTEAFF. Here the CDR3 DNA reads TGTGCCAGCAGCCATTGGGGACAGGGCACTGAAGCTTTCTTT. Complete variable domain (other parts from reference TRBV7-9 and TRBJ1-1): DTGVSQNPRHKITKRGQNVTFRCDPISEHNRLYWYRQTLGQGPEFLTYFQNEAQLEKSRLLSDRFSAERPKGSFSTLEIQRTEQGDSAMYLCASSHWGQGTEAFFGQGTRLTVV.

At least ten counts were recorded for this clonotype. This rearrangement joins TRBV30 to TRBJ1-2; D unresolved. The germline V and J ends were trimmed by 5 bases and 0 bases, with 19 bases remaining between them. The CDR3 spans 16 residues. Per the germline V gene, CDR1 is GTSNPN and CDR2 is SVGIG (reference sequence). For the CDR3, the DNA is TGTGCCTGGTTCGGACCGCGCGGGGAAGCTAACTATGGCTACACCTTC. Protein sequence: CAWFGPRGEANYGYTF.

This clonotype was observed at least ten times. The rearrangement uses TRBV7-9 and TRBJ2-7; 7 bases match TRBD1. Germline V gene lookup returns CDR1 SEHNR and CDR2 FQNEAQ (reference sequence). Unmatched junction bases numbered 2, after V lost 5 bases and J lost 1 base. The CDR3 covers 13 residues. The CDR3 sequence is CASSQQGSYEQYF. The CDR3 DNA reads TGTGCCAGCAGCCAACAGGGGTCCTACGAGCAGTACTTC.

This clonotype was counted only a few times. This chain joins TRBV27 and TRBJ2-7, with D possibly TRBD2 on 6 matching bases. V lost 8 bases to trimming and J lost 0 bases, with 20 bases between them. The CDR3 is 16 residues long. Germline V lookup: CDR1 MNHEY, CDR2 SMNVEV (reference sequence). The CDR3 spells CASQPISAGLSYEQYF. The CDR3 nucleotides are TGTGCCAGCCAACCTATTAGTGCGGGACTCTCCTACGAGCAGTACTTC.